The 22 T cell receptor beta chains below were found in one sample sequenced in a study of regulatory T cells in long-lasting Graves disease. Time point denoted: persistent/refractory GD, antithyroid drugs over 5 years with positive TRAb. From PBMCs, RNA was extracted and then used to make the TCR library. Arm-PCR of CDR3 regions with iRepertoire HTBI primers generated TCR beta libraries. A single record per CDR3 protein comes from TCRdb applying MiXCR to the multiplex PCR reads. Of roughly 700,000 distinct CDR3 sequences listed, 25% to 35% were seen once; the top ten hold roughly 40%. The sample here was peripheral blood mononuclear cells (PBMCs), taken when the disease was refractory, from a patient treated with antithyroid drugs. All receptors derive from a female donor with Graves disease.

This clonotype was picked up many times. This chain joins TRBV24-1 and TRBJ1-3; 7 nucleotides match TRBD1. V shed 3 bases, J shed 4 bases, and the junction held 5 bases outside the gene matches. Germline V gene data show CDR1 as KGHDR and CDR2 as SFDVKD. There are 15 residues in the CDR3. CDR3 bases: TGTGCCACCAGTGATGCCGGGACAGCCGGAAACACCATATATTTT. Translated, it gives CATSDAGTAGNTIYF.

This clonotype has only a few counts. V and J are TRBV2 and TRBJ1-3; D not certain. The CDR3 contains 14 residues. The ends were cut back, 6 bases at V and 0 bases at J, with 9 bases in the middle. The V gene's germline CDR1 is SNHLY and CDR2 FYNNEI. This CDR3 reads CASRTDGSGNTIYF. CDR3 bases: TGTGCCAGCAGGACTGACGGCTCTGGAAACACCATATATTTT.

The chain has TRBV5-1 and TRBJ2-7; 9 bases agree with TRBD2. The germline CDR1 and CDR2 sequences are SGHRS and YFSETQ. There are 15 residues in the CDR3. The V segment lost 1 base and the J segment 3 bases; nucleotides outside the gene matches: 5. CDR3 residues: CASSLWHSGGYEQYF. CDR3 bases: TGCGCCAGCAGCTTGTGGCATAGCGGGGGCTACGAGCAGTACTTC.

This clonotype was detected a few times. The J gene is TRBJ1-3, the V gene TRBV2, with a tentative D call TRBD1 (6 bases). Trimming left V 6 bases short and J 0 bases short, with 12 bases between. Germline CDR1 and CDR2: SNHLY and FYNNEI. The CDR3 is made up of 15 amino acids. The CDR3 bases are TGTGCCAGCAGCTCGACAGGTTCCTCTGGAAACACCATATATTTT. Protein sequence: CASSSTGSSGNTIYF.

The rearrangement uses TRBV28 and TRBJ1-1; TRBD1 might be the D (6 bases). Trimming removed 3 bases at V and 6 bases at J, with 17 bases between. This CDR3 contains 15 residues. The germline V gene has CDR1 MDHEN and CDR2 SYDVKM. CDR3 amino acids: CASSLLDSRGPEAFF. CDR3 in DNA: TGTGCCAGCAGTTTGCTGGACAGCCGTGGCCCTGAAGCTTTCTTT.

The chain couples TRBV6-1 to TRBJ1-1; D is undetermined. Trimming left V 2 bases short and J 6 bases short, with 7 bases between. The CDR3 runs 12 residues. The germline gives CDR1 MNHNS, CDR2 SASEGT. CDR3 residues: CASSETIPEAFF. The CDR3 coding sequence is TGTGCCAGCAGTGAAACAATCCCTGAAGCTTTCTTT.

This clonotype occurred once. The CDR3 DNA reads TGCAGCGTTGAAGGGACGGCAGGAAAGGCTTTCTTT. Translated, it gives CSVEGTAGKAFF. The chain couples TRBV29-1 to TRBJ1-1; D ambiguous. The CDR3 has 12 residues. CDR1 is SQVTM and CDR2 is ANQGSEA in the germline V gene. Trimming shortened V by 1 base and J by 11 bases, and 14 bases separated the two germline ends.

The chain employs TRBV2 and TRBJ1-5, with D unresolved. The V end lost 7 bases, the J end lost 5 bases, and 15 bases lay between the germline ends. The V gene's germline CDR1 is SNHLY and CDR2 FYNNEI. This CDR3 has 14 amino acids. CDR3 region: CASTEGGKHQPQHF. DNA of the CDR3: TGTGCCAGCACCGAGGGAGGGAAACATCAGCCCCAGCATTTT.

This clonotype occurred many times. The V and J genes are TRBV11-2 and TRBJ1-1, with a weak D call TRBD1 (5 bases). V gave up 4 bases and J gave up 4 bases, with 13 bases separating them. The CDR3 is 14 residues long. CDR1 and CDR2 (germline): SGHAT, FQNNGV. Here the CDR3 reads CASSSQGLGTEAFF. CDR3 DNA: TGTGCCAGCAGCTCCCAGGGACTGGGCACTGAAGCTTTCTTT.

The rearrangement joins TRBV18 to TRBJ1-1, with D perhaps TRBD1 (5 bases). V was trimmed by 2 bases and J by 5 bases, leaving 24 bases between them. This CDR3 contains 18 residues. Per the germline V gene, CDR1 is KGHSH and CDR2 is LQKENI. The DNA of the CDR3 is TGTGCCAGCTCACCAAAAGAAGCAGGGCCCCTGGCCTCTACTGAAGCTTTCTTT. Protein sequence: CASSPKEAGPLASTEAFF.

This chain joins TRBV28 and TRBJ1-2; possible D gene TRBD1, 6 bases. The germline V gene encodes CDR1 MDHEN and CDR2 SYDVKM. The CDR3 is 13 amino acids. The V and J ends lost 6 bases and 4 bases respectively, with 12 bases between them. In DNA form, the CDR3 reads TGTGCCAGCAGCGGCAGGGGTATCTATGGCTACACCTTC. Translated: CASSGRGIYGYTF.

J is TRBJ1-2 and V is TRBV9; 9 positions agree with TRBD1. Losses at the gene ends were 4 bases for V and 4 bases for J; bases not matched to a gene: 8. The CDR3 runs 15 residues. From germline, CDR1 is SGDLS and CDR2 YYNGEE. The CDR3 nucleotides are TGTGCCAGCAGCCTTGGACAGGGGCAGGTCTATGGCTACACCTTC. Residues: CASSLGQGQVYGYTF.

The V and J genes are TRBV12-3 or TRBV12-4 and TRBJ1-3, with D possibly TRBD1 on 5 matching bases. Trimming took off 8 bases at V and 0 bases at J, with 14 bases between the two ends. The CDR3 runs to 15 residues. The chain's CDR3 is CASGDVFTSGNTIYF. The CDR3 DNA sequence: TGTGCCAGCGGGGACGTATTTACCTCTGGAAACACCATATATTTT.

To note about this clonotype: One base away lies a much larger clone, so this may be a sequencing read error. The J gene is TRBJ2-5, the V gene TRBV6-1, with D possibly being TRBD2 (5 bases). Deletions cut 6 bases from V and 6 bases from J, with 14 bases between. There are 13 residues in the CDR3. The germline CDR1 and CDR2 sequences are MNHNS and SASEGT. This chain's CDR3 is CASSDDFGKTQYF. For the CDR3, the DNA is TGTGCCAGCAGCGACGACTTCGGGAAGACCCAGTACTTC.

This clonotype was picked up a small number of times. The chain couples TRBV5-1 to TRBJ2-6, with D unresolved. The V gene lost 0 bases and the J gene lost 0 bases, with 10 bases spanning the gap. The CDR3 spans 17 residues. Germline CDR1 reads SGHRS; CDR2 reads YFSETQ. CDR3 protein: CASSLAQASSGANVLTF. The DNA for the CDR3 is TGCGCCAGCAGCTTGGCCCAGGCAAGCTCTGGGGCCAACGTCCTGACTTTC.

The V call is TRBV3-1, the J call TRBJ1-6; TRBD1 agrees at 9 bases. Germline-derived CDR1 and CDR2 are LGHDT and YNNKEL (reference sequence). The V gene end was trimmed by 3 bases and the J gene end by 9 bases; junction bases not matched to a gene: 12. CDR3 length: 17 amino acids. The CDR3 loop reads CASSHDQEQGASSPLHF. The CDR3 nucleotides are TGTGCCAGCAGCCATGACCAAGAACAGGGGGCGAGTTCACCCCTCCACTTT. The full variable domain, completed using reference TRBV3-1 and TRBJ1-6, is DTAVSQTPKYLVTQMGNDKSIKCEQNLGHDTMYWYKQDSKKFLKIMFSYNNKELIINETVPNRFSPKSPDKAHLNLHINSLELGDSAVYFCASSHDQEQGASSPLHFGNGTRLTVT.

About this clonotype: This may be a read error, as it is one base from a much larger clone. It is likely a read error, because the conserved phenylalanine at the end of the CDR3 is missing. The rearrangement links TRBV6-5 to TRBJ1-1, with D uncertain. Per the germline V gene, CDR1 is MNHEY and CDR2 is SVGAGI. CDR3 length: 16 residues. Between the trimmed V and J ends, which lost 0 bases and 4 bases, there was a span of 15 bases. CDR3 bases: TGTGCCAGCAGTTACTCGACTGGAGGGCTGGGCACTGAAGCTTTCTCT. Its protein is CASSYSTGGLGTEAFS.

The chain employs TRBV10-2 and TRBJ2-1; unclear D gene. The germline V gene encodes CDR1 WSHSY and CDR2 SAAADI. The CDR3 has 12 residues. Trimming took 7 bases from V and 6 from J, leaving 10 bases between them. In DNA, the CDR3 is TGCGCCAGCACGGTGGGCGTCAATGAGCAGTTCTTC. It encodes CASTVGVNEQFF.

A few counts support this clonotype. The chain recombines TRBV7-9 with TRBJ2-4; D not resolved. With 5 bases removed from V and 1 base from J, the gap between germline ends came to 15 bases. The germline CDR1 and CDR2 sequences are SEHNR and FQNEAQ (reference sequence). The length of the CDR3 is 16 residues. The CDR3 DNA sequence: TGTGCCAGCAGCCCCCCGACCACTCCTGCCAAAAACATTCAGTACTTC. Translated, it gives CASSPPTTPAKNIQYF.

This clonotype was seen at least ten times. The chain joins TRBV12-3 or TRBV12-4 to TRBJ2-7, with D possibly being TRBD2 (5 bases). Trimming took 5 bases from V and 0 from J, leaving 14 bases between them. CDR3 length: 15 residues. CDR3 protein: CASSPGGRSSYEQYF. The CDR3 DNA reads TGTGCCAGCAGTCCTGGAGGCCGTAGCTCCTACGAGCAGTACTTC.

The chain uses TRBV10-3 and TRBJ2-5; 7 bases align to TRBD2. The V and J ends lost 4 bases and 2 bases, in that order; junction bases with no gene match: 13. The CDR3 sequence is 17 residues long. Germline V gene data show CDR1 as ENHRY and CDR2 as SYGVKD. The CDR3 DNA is TGTGCCATCAGTGGATCCCTCAGGAGGGAGGGTCAAGAGACCCAGTACTTC. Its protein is CAISGSLRREGQETQYF.

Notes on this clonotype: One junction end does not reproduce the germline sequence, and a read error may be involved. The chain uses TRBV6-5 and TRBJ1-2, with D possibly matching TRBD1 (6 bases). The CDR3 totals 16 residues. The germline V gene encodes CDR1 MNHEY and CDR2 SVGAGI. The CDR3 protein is CASSYSRGGANYGCTF. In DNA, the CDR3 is TGTGCCAGCAGTTACTCGAGAGGGGGAGCTAACTATGGCTGCACCTTC.